A single sample gave rise to the 11 T cell receptor beta chains below, sequenced in a study of neoadjuvant anti-PD-1 for oral cavity cancer. TCRdb keeps only in-frame clones here, not all; method: immunoSEQ multiplex PCR. The data show 55,000 to 75,000 clones, 86% seen once. Regarding time point: after neoadjuvant nivolumab, at surgical resection. The material sequenced was PBMCs, taken after nivolumab (anti-PD-1) treatment. The origin of the receptors is a person aged 35-79 years with oral cavity squamous cell carcinoma.

As DNA, the CDR3 is TGTGCCAGCAGTTTTCACCCGAGCTCTGGAAACACCATATATTTT. This encodes CASSFHPSSGNTIYF. The V gene is TRBV27, the J gene TRBJ1-3; D remains unclear. In germline, CDR1 is MNHEY, CDR2 SMNVEV (reference sequence). The CDR3 spans 15 residues. Trimming stripped 3 bases from V and 0 bases from J, with 9 bases between.

The table lists this clone with a few counts. The chain is built from TRBV7-2 and TRBJ1-1; D remains ambiguous. The CDR3 totals 14 residues. From germline, CDR1 is SGHTA and CDR2 FQGNSA. V was trimmed by 5 bases and J by 4 bases, leaving 14 bases between them. The CDR3, as DNA: TGTGCCAGCAGCCCGCGACCGACATTCACTGAAGCTTTCTTT. Amino acids: CASSPRPTFTEAFF.

This chain joins TRBV5-1 and TRBJ2-7, with D possibly matching TRBD1 (7 bases). V lost 1 base and J 6 bases, leaving 26 bases between the germline ends. The CDR3 extends over 18 amino acids. Germline V gives CDR1 SGHRS, CDR2 YFSETQ. Here the CDR3 DNA reads TGCGCCAGCAGCTTGTGGGGGGTTGTGGGGACAGTCCAATCCGAGCAGTACTTC. Its translation: CASSLWGVVGTVQSEQYF. Full variable domain (remainder filled in from reference TRBV5-1 and TRBJ2-7): KAGVTQTPRYLIKTRGQQVTLSCSPISGHRSVSWYQQTPGQGLQFLFEYFSETQRNKGNFPGRFSGRQFSNSRSEMNVSTLELGDSALYLCASSLWGVVGTVQSEQYFGPGTRLTVT.

The rearrangement links TRBV27 to TRBJ2-5; D might be TRBD2 (6 bases). The CDR3 consists of 14 residues. With 5 bases removed from V and 2 bases from J, the gap between germline ends came to 12 bases. CDR1 and CDR2 (germline): MNHEY, SMNVEV (reference sequence). CDR3: CASSPEAGQETQYF. In DNA, the CDR3 is TGTGCCAGCAGTCCTGAGGCGGGGCAAGAGACCCAGTACTTC.

The DNA of the CDR3 is TGTGCCAGCAGCGTCCTGTGGGGCGGTGAGCAGTTCTTC. Translating gives CASSVLWGGEQFF. The genes are TRBV5-6 and TRBJ2-1, with D possibly TRBD1 on 5 matching bases. Germline V gene lookup returns CDR1 SGHDT and CDR2 YYEEEE. This CDR3 region has 13 residues. The ends were cut back, 4 bases at V and 9 bases at J, with 14 bases in the middle. Variable domain in full (rest from reference TRBV5-6 and TRBJ2-1): DAGVTQSPTHLIKTRGQQVTLRCSPKSGHDTVSWYQQALGQGPQFIFQYYEEEERQRGNFPDRFSGHQFPNYSSELNVNALLLGDSALYLCASSVLWGGEQFFGPGTRLTVL.

This clone occurred once. The V and J genes are TRBV5-1 and TRBJ2-5; 8 bases are a match to TRBD2. Germline CDR1 and CDR2: SGHRS and YFSETQ. Losses at the gene ends were 2 bases for V and 5 bases for J; bases not matched to a gene: 8. The length of the CDR3 is 15 residues. CDR3: CASSLTLAGGETQYF. CDR3 nucleotide sequence: TGCGCCAGCAGCTTAACATTGGCGGGGGGTGAGACCCAGTACTTC.

The V gene is TRBV2, the J gene TRBJ1-5; D call uncertain. Trimming stripped 8 bases from V and 0 bases from J, with 8 bases between. The CDR3 runs 13 residues. CDR1 SNHLY and CDR2 FYNNEI come from the germline V gene. CDR3 region: CASSQNSNQPQHF. The CDR3 DNA reads TGTGCCAGCTCCCAGAATAGCAATCAGCCCCAGCATTTT.

The chain has TRBV7-2 and TRBJ1-2; 7 bases are shared with TRBD1. This CDR3 has 14 residues. CDR1 SGHTA and CDR2 FQGNSA come from the germline V gene. Losses at the gene ends were 5 bases for V and 7 bases for J; bases not matched to a gene: 10. The CDR3 DNA sequence: TGTGCCAGCAGCCCCGGATTGACAGGGTTTGGCTACACCTTC. Amino acids: CASSPGLTGFGYTF. Together with reference TRBV7-2 and TRBJ1-2, the CDR3 gives the full variable domain: GAGVSQSPSNKVTEKGKDVELRCDPISGHTALYWYRQSLGQGLEFLIYFQGNSAPDKSGLPSDRFSAERTGGSVSTLTIQRTQQEDSAVYLCASSPGLTGFGYTFGSGTRLTVV.

This clone was picked up one time. The genes are TRBV28 and TRBJ1-2; TRBD1 agrees at 10 bases. Losses at the gene ends were 4 bases for V and 6 bases for J; bases not matched to a gene: 8. The CDR3 covers 15 residues. The germline V gene encodes CDR1 MDHEN and CDR2 SYDVKM. CDR3 DNA sequence: TGTGCCAGCAGTTCCTCCGGGACAGGGGTTCATGGCTACACCTTC. It translates to CASSSSGTGVHGYTF.

The chain carries TRBV28 and TRBJ2-3; perhaps D is TRBD1 or TRBD2 (5 bases each). Germline V lookup: CDR1 MDHEN, CDR2 SYDVKM. The CDR3 totals 13 residues. Trimming removed 6 bases at V and 0 bases at J, with 7 bases between. The CDR3 sequence is CASSGDSTDTQYF. Written as DNA, the CDR3 is TGTGCCAGCAGCGGGGACAGCACAGATACGCAGTATTTT.

The genes are TRBV5-4 and TRBJ2-5; tentatively, D is TRBD1 (6 bases). This CDR3 is 15 amino acids long. Germline values: CDR1 SGHNT, CDR2 YYREEE (reference sequence). The germline V and J ends were trimmed by 3 bases and 1 base, with 13 bases remaining between them. Here the CDR3 reads CASSYHPDSQETQYF. CDR3 nucleotides: TGTGCCAGCAGCTACCATCCGGACAGCCAAGAGACCCAGTACTTC.